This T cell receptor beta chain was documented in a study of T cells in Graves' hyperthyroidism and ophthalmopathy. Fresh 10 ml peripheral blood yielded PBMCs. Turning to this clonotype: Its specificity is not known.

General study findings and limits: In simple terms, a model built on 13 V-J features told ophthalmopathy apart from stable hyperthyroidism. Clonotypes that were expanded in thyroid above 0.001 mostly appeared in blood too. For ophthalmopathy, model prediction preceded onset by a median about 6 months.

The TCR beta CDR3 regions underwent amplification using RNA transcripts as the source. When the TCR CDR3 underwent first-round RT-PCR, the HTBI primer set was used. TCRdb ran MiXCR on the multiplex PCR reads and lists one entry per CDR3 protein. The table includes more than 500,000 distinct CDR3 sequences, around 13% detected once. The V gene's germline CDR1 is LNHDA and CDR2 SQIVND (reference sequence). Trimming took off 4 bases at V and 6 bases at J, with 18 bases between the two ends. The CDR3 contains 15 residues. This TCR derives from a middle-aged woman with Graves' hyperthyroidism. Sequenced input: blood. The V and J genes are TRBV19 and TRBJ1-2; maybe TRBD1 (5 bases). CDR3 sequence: CASSTRDGAGDGYTF. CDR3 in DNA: TGTGCCAGTAGTACCCGGGACGGCGCGGGGGATGGCTACACCTTC.